The 8 T cell receptor beta chains below were found in one sample sequenced in a study of T-cell reconstitution after alpha-beta-depleted transplantation in children. For TCRbeta, the library was prepared with unique molecular identifiers. TCRdb used MiXCR to reprocess the PCR reads, holding one entry per CDR3 protein. The profile shows around 490,000 distinct CDR3 sequences, roughly 10% of them singletons. Specimen: PBMCs, mostly from graft donor cells, collected 180 days after TCRalphabeta/CD19-depleted stem cell transplant. These receptors all come from a female patient between 2 and 10 years old who had a stem cell transplant for aplastic anemia, so the T cells may come from the graft donor.

This clonotype came up a few times. CDR3 in DNA: TGTGCCAGCAGCGAGGAGCCGGACAGGGGTAACGAGCAGTACTTC. This sequence encodes CASSEEPDRGNEQYF. The chain links TRBV9 to TRBJ2-7, with 9 bases lining up with TRBD1. The CDR3 contains 15 residues. V dropped 3 bases and J dropped 5; count of bases not matched to a gene: 9. Germline CDR1 reads SGDLS; CDR2 reads YYNGEE.

There are a few counts of this clonotype. The chain couples TRBV4-3 to TRBJ2-5; 13 bases fit TRBD2. The V gene end was trimmed by 5 bases and the J gene end by 5 bases; junction bases not matched to a gene: 11. CDR3 length: 17 amino acids. Germline CDR1 is LGHNA and CDR2 is YSLEER. The CDR3 is CASSVLLAGGLWETQYF. The DNA of the CDR3 is TGCGCCAGCAGCGTTCTACTAGCGGGAGGGCTCTGGGAGACCCAGTACTTC.

This clonotype was seen at least ten times. The chain couples TRBV28 to TRBJ2-7; possible D gene TRBD2, 5 bases. Germline V lookup: CDR1 MDHEN, CDR2 SYDVKM. This CDR3 is 16 amino acids long. V dropped 4 bases and J dropped 4 bases, with 20 bases sitting between them. Here the CDR3 DNA reads TGTGCCAGCAGTTCTACCGGAGGAGCTGGTCGGTACGAGCAGTACTTC. This gives the protein CASSSTGGAGRYEQYF.

The rearrangement joins TRBV30 to TRBJ1-5; D is perhaps TRBD1 (6 bases). Per the germline V gene, CDR1 is GTSNPN and CDR2 is SVGIG (reference sequence). This CDR3 has 13 residues. V lost 3 bases and J lost 4, with 10 bases in between. CDR3 protein: CAWSLQGNQPQHF. In DNA, the CDR3 is TGTGCCTGGAGCCTACAGGGAAATCAGCCCCAGCATTTT.

V gene TRBV7-3 combines with J gene TRBJ2-1, with TRBD2 matching over 16 bases. The germline V gene has CDR1 SGHTA and CDR2 FQGTGA. The junction had 11 bases not matched to a gene; V was cut back by 5 bases and J by 7 bases. This CDR3 contains 18 residues. The CDR3 DNA reads TGTGCCAGCAGCCTCCTGGGACTAGCGGGAGGGCTCCCAAATGAGCAGTTCTTC. Its translation: CASSLLGLAGGLPNEQFF. Together with reference TRBV7-3 and TRBJ2-1, the CDR3 gives the full variable domain: GAGVSQTPSNKVTEKGKYVELRCDPISGHTALYWYRQSLGQGPEFLIYFQGTGAADDSGLPNDRFFAVRPEGSVSTLKIQRTERGDSAVYLCASSLLGLAGGLPNEQFFGPGTRLTVL.

This clonotype was picked up a small number of times. The chain recombines TRBV14 with TRBJ2-2; maybe TRBD1 (7 bases). Looked up from germline, CDR1 is SGHDN and CDR2 is FVKESK. V lost 2 bases, J lost 4 bases, and 23 bases lay in between. The CDR3 runs 19 residues. CDR3 sequence: CASSQSWTTEGARTGELFF. CDR3 nucleotide sequence: TGTGCCAGCAGCCAAAGTTGGACCACGGAGGGGGCGCGCACCGGGGAGCTGTTTTTT.

This clonotype was seen only a few times. V usage is TRBV5-1 and J usage is TRBJ2-3; TRBD2 matches at 12 bases. V lost 4 bases and J lost 1; bases outside the gene matches: 4. Germline V gives CDR1 SGHRS, CDR2 YFSETQ. There are 16 residues in the CDR3. The CDR3 reads CASSPPSGGGTDTQYF. DNA for the CDR3: TGCGCCAGCAGCCCTCCTAGCGGGGGGGGCACAGATACGCAGTATTTT.

The CDR3 region has the DNA TGTGCCAGCAGTTTCACAGCAAGGTCCTATAGCAATCAGCCCCAGCATTTT. Its translation: CASSFTARSYSNQPQHF. The chain is built from TRBV12-3 or TRBV12-4 and TRBJ1-5; unclear D gene. CDR3 length: 17 residues. V shed 3 bases and J shed 0 bases, with 15 bases lying between them.